The present T cell receptor (beta chain) was sequenced within a study of cytotoxic CD8 clonotypes in ibrutinib-treated CLL (dated by TCRdb to about 2021). Context from the whole study: The cohort was composed of around twelve relapsed/refractory and around 14 treatment-naive patients; IGHV unmutated status was identified in under 18 patients. Partial responses were observed in roughly 24 patients and complete responses in 2; after a median follow-up of about 69 months, remission was maintained in 14 patients and progression was observed in about twelve. Samples at response were collected after a median of 12 months of treatment, with a range of roughly 6 to 40 months. An average of 255,043 productive templates and 94,082 productive rearrangements was obtained per sample. Longitudinal samples were obtainable from about 30% of the 86 participants in the trial. Cryopreserved peripheral blood mononuclear cells were obtained prior to treatment, at the time of response, and at either disease progression or sustained remission.

For TCR beta library preparation, 1.5 to 2 micrograms of genomic DNA were extracted from the cryopreserved PBMCs. High-throughput TCR beta sequencing was performed on longitudinal blood samples from CLL patients receiving ibrutinib monotherapy. Patients were enrolled in a phase 2 open-label single-center ibrutinib monotherapy trial. The V and J ends are trimmed by 0 bases and 4 bases, leaving 9 bases between them. The CDR3 holds 14 amino acids from the cysteine to the phenylalanine. Of the read, only the CDR3 DNA is kept; its 42 bases are in frame from base 1. CDR1 and CDR2, looked up from the germline V gene (reference sequence), are SEHNR and FQNEAQ. With respect to this clone: Its antigen is unknown. No much larger clone exists at a distance of one base, and base qualities are not known.

The goal of deep resolution MiSeq sequencing was a depth between 1 in 1 million and 1 in 200,000 T cells, and coverage averaged 10x per clonotype. TCR beta libraries were generated with the immunoSEQ hsTCRB Kit. The paper's data handling went like this. ImmunoSEQ Data Assistant and ImmunoSEQ Analyzer were used for data analysis, and V, D and J genes were assigned according to IMGT definitions. Clonality was computed as one minus normalized Shannon entropy of productive rearrangement frequencies, ranging from 0 to 1. Only overrepresented clonotypes making up at least 0.05% of the repertoire of each patient were included in the public clonotype analysis. Some 13 repertoires from age-matched healthy donors, obtained from immuneACCESS, served as clonality controls. Here the immuneACCESS table is served through TCRdb, limited to in-frame sequences with V and J called. Missing clones are a known gap in these copies; in checked studies unresolved V genes cover under half, and the rest lacks a known reason. V, J and clone size were drawn from that table, and D and trimming were deduced from the DNA. Within this sample are hundreds of thousands of clones, with more than 65% of them counted one time only. Over 5% of the sample lies in the top ten.

Results the study describes overall, beyond this receptor: Public clonotypes were rare and either contracted or stayed stable during treatment, and the rise in clonality at ibrutinib response reflected the expansion of private clonotypes. Baseline clonality exceeded that of age-matched healthy donors and correlated strongly with circulating CD8+ T-cell counts. At ibrutinib response clonality went up, during sustained remission it held steady, and at progression it dropped back toward baseline. Sampling times were not matched between sustained-remission and progressing patients, and lymph node repertoires were not studied.

The sequence derives from a human donor with chronic lymphocytic leukemia. Recombination linked TRBV7-9 to TRBJ2-5; there is no confident call for the D gene. The input for sequencing was PBMCs, taken before ibrutinib treatment. CDR3 reads: CASSLASGSETQYF. The DNA is as follows: TGTGCCAGCAGCTTAGCTTCTGGGTCAGAGACCCAGTACTTC.